Included here is one TCR beta chain sequence, with context. This specimen comes from a study of T cells after yellow fever vaccination. TCRdb used MiXCR to reprocess the 5' RACE reads, holding one entry per CDR3 protein. The table has about 300,000 distinct CDR3 sequences, roughly 8.7% seen once. The source was CD4+ T cells sorted from PBMCs, collected 5 days after the yellow fever booster vaccination. The TCR was taken from a man aged 18 to 29 who received the YFV17D yellow fever vaccine.

CDR3 residues: CASSTGIGYTF. For the CDR3, the DNA is TGTGCCAGTAGTACAGGGATTGGCTACACCTTC. The rearrangement joins TRBV19 to TRBJ1-2; maybe TRBD1 (5 bases). The germline gives CDR1 LNHDA, CDR2 SQIVND (reference sequence). The CDR3 loop spans 11 amino acids. Between the trimmed V and J ends, which lost 4 bases and 7 bases, there was a span of 7 bases.